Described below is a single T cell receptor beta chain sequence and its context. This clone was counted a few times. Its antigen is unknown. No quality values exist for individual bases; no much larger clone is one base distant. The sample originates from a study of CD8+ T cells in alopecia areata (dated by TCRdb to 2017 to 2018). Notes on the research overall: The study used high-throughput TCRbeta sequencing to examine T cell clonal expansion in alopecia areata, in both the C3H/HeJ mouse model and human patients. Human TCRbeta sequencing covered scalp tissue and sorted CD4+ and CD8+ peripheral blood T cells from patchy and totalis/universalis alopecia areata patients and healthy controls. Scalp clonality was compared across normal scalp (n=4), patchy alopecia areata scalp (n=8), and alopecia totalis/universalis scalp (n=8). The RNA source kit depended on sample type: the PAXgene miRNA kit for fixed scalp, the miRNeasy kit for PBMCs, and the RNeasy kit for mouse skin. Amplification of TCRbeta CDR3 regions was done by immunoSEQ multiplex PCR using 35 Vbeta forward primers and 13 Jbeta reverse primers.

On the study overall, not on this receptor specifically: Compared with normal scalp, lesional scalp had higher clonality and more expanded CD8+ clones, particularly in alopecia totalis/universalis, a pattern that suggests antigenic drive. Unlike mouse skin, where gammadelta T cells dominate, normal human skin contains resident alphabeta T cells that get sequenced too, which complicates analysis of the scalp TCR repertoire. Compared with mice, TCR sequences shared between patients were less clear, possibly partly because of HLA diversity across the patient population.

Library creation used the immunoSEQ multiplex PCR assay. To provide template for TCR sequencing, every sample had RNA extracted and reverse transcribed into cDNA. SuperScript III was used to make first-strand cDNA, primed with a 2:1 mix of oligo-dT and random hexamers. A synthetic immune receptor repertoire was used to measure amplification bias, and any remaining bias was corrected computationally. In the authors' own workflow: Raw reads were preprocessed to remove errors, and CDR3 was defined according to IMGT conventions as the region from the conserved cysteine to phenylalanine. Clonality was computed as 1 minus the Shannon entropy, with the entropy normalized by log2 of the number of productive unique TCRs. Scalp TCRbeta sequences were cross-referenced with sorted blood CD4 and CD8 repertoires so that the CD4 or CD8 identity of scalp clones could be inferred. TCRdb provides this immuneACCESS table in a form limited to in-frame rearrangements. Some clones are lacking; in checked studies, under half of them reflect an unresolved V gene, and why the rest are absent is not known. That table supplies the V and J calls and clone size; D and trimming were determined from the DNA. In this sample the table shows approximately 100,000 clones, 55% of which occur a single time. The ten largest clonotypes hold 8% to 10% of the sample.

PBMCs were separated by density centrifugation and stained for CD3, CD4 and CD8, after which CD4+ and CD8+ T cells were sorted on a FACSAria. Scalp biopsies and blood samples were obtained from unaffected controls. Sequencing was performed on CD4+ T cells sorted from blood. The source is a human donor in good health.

The CDR3 protein sequence reads: CASSHGVGETQYF. At the DNA level, the sequence is TGTGCCAGCAGTCACGGGGTGGGAGAGACCCAGTACTTC. Rearrangement joined TRBV6-5 to TRBJ2-5, with a tentative D gene TRBD2 over 5 matching bases. Trimming takes 5 bases from V and 4 bases from J, and the germline ends sit 11 bases apart. Counted from cysteine to phenylalanine, this CDR3 has 13 amino acids. Just CDR3 DNA is preserved here, 39 bases in frame from base 1. The germline V gene sets CDR1 to MNHEY and CDR2 to SVGAGI.